This entry is about one T cell receptor beta chain. Germline V gene sequence: CDR1 SEHNR, CDR2 FQNEAQ (reference sequence). Trimming stripped 1 base from V and 6 bases from J, with 15 bases between. This CDR3 contains 15 residues. This entry comes from a study of chemoradiotherapy in HPV16-positive cancers. Produced via immunoSEQ multiplex PCR; TCRdb's table is partial and in-frame only. The sample yields around 30,000 clones, 92% seen once. The receptor was isolated from a human donor with HPV-associated anogenital cancer. The starting material was blood, obtained from a patient who underwent chemoradiotherapy. The V and J genes are TRBV7-9 and TRBJ1-1, with D maybe TRBD1 (6 bases). The CDR3 DNA sequence: TGTGCCAGCAGCTTAGTGGGACAAGGGGGTTCTGAAGCTTTCTTT. Encoded protein: CASSLVGQGGSEAFF. The full variable domain, completed using reference TRBV7-9 and TRBJ1-1, is DTGVSQNPRHKITKRGQNVTFRCDPISEHNRLYWYRQTLGQGPEFLTYFQNEAQLEKSRLLSDRFSAERPKGSFSTLEIQRTEQGDSAMYLCASSLVGQGGSEAFFGQGTRLTVV.